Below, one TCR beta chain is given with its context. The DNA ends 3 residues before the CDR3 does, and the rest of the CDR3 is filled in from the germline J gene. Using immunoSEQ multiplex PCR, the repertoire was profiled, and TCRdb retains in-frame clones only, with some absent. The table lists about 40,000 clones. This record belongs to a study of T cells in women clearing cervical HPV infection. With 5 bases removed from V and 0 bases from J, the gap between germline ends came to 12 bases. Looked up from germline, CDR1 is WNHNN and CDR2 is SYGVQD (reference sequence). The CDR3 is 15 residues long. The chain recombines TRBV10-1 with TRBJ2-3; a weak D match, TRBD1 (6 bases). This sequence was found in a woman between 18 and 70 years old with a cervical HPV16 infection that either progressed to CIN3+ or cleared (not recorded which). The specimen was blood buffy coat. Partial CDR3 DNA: TGCGCCAGCAGTAGCGGTCAGGGGAGCACAGATACG. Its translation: CASSSGQGSTDT. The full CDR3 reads CASSSGQGSTDTQYF.